This is a list of T cell receptor beta chains from one sample in a study of T cells in Graves' hyperthyroidism and ophthalmopathy. TCRdb re-derived calls from the multiplex PCR reads in MiXCR, one entry per CDR3 protein. Of 400,000 to 500,000 distinct CDR3 sequences listed, about 14% are singletons. The specimen sequenced was blood. These receptors all stem from a man aged 18 to 30 with Graves' ophthalmopathy. Each CDR3 is given with its conserved first and last residue. Each record gives: clone size, J gene, V gene, D gene, CDR3 DNA, CDR3 protein. The D gene is left open where the match is weak. Part of the rows lack a size; the others show once, few, many or a class for expanded clones.

size: few; J: TRBJ2-5; V: TRBV5-1; D: .; DNA: TGCGCCAGCAGCCCCGGATTACCTGGAGAGACCCAGTACTTC; CDR3: CASSPGLPGETQYF
size: many; J: TRBJ2-3; V: TRBV20-1; D: .; DNA: TGCAGTGCTAGTGGGTTAGTAACAGATACGCAGTATTTT; CDR3: CSASGLVTDTQYF
size: many; J: TRBJ1-2; V: TRBV15; D: .; DNA: TGTGCCACCAGCAGAGCACCGCGGGGGGCGGGCTATGGCTACACCTTC; CDR3: CATSRAPRGAGYGYTF
size: many; J: TRBJ2-3; V: TRBV7-3; D: TRBD2; DNA: TGTGCCAGCAGCTTACGCGGGAGGGAGGGAGATACGCAGTATTTT; CDR3: CASSLRGREGDTQYF
size: .; J: TRBJ1-5; V: TRBV10-3; D: .; DNA: TGTGCCATCATGGATAGCCTTGGAGGGCCCCAGCATTTT; CDR3: CAIMDSLGGPQHF
size: many; J: TRBJ1-2; V: TRBV7-8; D: .; DNA: TGTGCCAGCAGCGAGGGCGCCTTAGGGAACTATGGCTACACCTTC; CDR3: CASSEGALGNYGYTF
size: few; J: TRBJ2-6; V: TRBV5-1; D: .; DNA: TGCGCCAGCAGCTTGGACAGGGCAAAAGTCCTGACTTTC; CDR3: CASSLDRAKVLTF
size: many; J: TRBJ2-1; V: TRBV7-2; D: .; DNA: TGTGCCAGCAGCTTAGTTGGGGGGCTAGCGGATGAGCAGTTCTTC; CDR3: CASSLVGGLADEQFF
size: few; J: TRBJ2-2; V: TRBV19; D: TRBD1; DNA: TGTGCCAGTACGCAACCGGGACAGGGCACCGGGGAGCTGTTTTTT; CDR3: CASTQPGQGTGELFF
size: .; J: TRBJ1-1; V: TRBV10-3; D: .; DNA: TGTGCCATCATGCGAGGGGGGGCGAACACTGAAGCTTTCTTT; CDR3: CAIMRGGANTEAFF
size: few; J: TRBJ2-2; V: TRBV4-1; D: .; DNA: TGCGCCAGCAGGCGCGGGGATCCGGGCACCGGGGAGCTGTTTTTT; CDR3: CASRRGDPGTGELFF
size: many; J: TRBJ1-2; V: TRBV6-1; D: .; DNA: TGTGCCAGCAGCCTACACTTAGGGGAATCCTATGGCTACACCTTC; CDR3: CASSLHLGESYGYTF
size: many; J: TRBJ2-3; V: TRBV6-4; D: TRBD2; DNA: TGTGCCAGCAGTGAAGCGGGAGGAGGTACAGATACGCAGTATTTT; CDR3: CASSEAGGGTDTQYF
size: many; J: TRBJ2-7; V: TRBV29-1; D: TRBD1; DNA: TGCAGCGTTGAGAGGACAGGGGGCCTCTACGAGCAGTACTTC; CDR3: CSVERTGGLYEQYF